Presented here are 25 T cell receptor beta chains from one specimen sequenced in a study of cytomegalovirus exposure and HLA in healthy donors. Primers included in the PCR were 60 Vbeta and 13 Jbeta primers. TCRdb's copy holds only in-frame clones and misses some; the assay was immunoSEQ multiplex PCR. The table shows approximately 100,000 clones, with 80% to 85% occurring only once. Sequencing used PBMCs. Receptors were obtained from a man in his forties or fifties in good health and CMV-seronegative.

The chain couples TRBV6-5 to TRBJ1-2; D perhaps matches TRBD1 (6 bases). V lost 5 bases and J lost 4, with 8 bases in between. Germline CDR1 is MNHEY and CDR2 is SVGAGI. The CDR3 loop spans 12 amino acids. The CDR3 nucleotides read TGTGCCAGCAGTCAGGACAGCTATGGCTACACCTTC. Residues: CASSQDSYGYTF.

V usage is TRBV7-8 and J usage is TRBJ2-3, with a possible D match to TRBD2 (6 bases). Trimming removed 8 bases at V and 2 bases at J, with 20 bases between. The V gene's germline CDR1 is SGHVS and CDR2 FQNEAQ. CDR3 size: 16 residues. DNA for the CDR3: TGTGCCAGCTCCCGTGCCGGGGGACGATACACAGATACGCAGTATTTT. Translating gives CASSRAGGRYTDTQYF.

J is TRBJ2-7 and V is TRBV6-1, with D possibly being TRBD1 (5 bases). Germline loops: CDR1 MNHNS, CDR2 SASEGT. This CDR3 comprises 15 residues. Deletions cut 4 bases from V and 4 bases from J, with 17 bases between. The CDR3 sequence: CASSGGRIRGYEQYF. CDR3 coding DNA: TGTGCCAGCAGTGGCGGCAGAATAAGGGGTTACGAGCAGTACTTC.

The V and J genes are TRBV29-1 and TRBJ1-2, with 8 bases identical to TRBD1. The CDR3 spans 11 residues. Germline loops: CDR1 SQVTM, CDR2 ANQGSEA. The J segment lost 8 bases and the V segment lost 6 bases, leaving 5 bases of the junction unmatched. In DNA form, the CDR3 reads TGCAGCGTCTCGGACAGGGCGGGCTACACCTTC. Its translation is CSVSDRAGYTF.

This chain joins TRBV19 and TRBJ1-4, with a tentative D call TRBD1 (5 bases). V was cut by 2 bases and J by 3 bases, with 10 bases left in between. The CDR3 contains 15 residues. CDR1 is LNHDA and CDR2 is SQIVND in the germline V gene (reference sequence). In DNA form, the CDR3 reads TGTGCCAGTAGTATAATTCAGGGATCTAATGAAAAACTGTTTTTT. Protein product: CASSIIQGSNEKLFF.

This chain links TRBV7-2 with TRBJ2-7; D is ambiguous. The CDR3 sequence is 12 residues long. Trimming removed 5 bases from V and 2 bases from J, with 7 bases in between. CDR1 and CDR2 from the germline V gene are SGHTA and FQGNSA. The CDR3 reads CASSHQTYEQYF. For the CDR3, the DNA is TGTGCCAGCAGCCATCAAACCTACGAGCAGTACTTC.

The chain links TRBV10-3 to TRBJ2-7; D uncertain. The CDR3 runs to 13 residues. V was trimmed by 8 bases and J by 5 bases, leaving 16 bases between them. Germline CDR1 reads ENHRY; CDR2 reads SYGVKD. The CDR3 loop is CAIANLRIDEQYF. The CDR3 DNA reads TGTGCCATCGCCAACTTGAGAATTGACGAGCAGTACTTC.

This chain connects TRBV6-5 to TRBJ1-5; D is unresolved. The CDR3 is made up of 14 amino acids. V was cut by 8 bases and J by 0 bases, with 11 bases left in between. Germline assignment: CDR1 MNHEY and CDR2 SVGAGI. CDR3 protein: CASRSHDSNQPQHF. The CDR3 region has the DNA TGTGCCAGCCGGAGTCACGATAGCAATCAGCCCCAGCATTTT.

The chain uses TRBV5-6 and TRBJ2-4, with 7 bases fitting TRBD1. Looked up from germline, CDR1 is SGHDT and CDR2 is YYEEEE. The CDR3 is 14 residues long. V lost 1 base to trimming and J lost 5 bases; unmatched junction nucleotides: 3. The CDR3 DNA follows: TGTGCCAGCAGCTTGAGGGGGCCTGAAAACATTCAGTACTTC. Residues: CASSLRGPENIQYF. The full variable domain, in which reference TRBV5-6 and TRBJ2-4 provide the parts outside the CDR3, is DAGVTQSPTHLIKTRGQQVTLRCSPKSGHDTVSWYQQALGQGPQFIFQYYEEEERQRGNFPDRFSGHQFPNYSSELNVNALLLGDSALYLCASSLRGPENIQYFGAGTRLSVL.

This clone was found once. The rearrangement uses TRBV6-5 and TRBJ2-2; D uncertain. Trimming took off 7 bases at V and 0 bases at J, with 9 bases between the two ends. Germline-derived CDR1 and CDR2 are MNHEY and SVGAGI. The CDR3 length is 14 residues. In nucleotides, the CDR3 is TGTGCCAGCAAACAACGAACGAACACCGGGGAGCTGTTTTTT. Protein: CASKQRTNTGELFF.

CDR3 residues: CASSYTGTSTGELFF. CDR3 bases: TGTGCCAGCAGTTACACCGGGACTAGTACAGGGGAGCTGTTTTTT. V usage is TRBV6-6 and J usage is TRBJ2-2, with TRBD2 matching 8 bases. Per germline, CDR1 MNHNY and CDR2 SVGAGI (reference sequence). Germline trimming cut 2 bases from V and 8 bases from J; bases unmatched to any gene: 7. There are 15 residues in the CDR3.

The rearrangement joins TRBV6-5 to TRBJ1-1, with D unclear. In germline, CDR1 is MNHEY, CDR2 SVGAGI. V was shortened by 0 bases and J by 6 bases, with 11 bases between the two germline ends. The CDR3 is made up of 14 amino acids. In DNA form, the CDR3 reads TGTGCCAGCAGTTACTCGAAACTGTTGGCTGAAGCTTTCTTT. The encoded protein is CASSYSKLLAEAFF.

This clone was seen only once. The chain links TRBV5-6 to TRBJ2-1; D uncertain. CDR1 and CDR2 (germline): SGHDT, YYEEEE. The length of the CDR3 is 14 residues. Trimming took 1 base from V and 9 from J, leaving 14 bases between them. The DNA of the CDR3 is TGTGCCAGCAGCTTGCGGGTAGCCTCTGTTGAGCAGTTCTTC. This codes for CASSLRVASVEQFF.

This clone has only a few counts. J is TRBJ1-5 and V is TRBV7-2; 8 bases agree with TRBD1. V lost 5 bases and J lost 12; bases outside the gene matches: 9. Looked up from germline, CDR1 is SGHTA and CDR2 is FQGNSA. The CDR3 has 13 amino acids. Written as DNA, the CDR3 is TGTGCCAGCAGCGAAAGGACAGGGTGGCGCCAGCATTTT. It is translated as CASSERTGWRQHF.

The table lists this clone with a few counts. Germline and junction disagree at one end, which may indicate a read error. The V gene is TRBV10-1, the J gene TRBJ2-2; TRBD2 aligns across 7 bases. Germline V CDR1 and CDR2: WNHNN, SYGVQD (reference sequence). The CDR3 is 14 residues long. CDR3 DNA: TGCGCCAGCAGGGAAGGGACTAACATCGGGGAGCTGTTTTTT. This codes for CASREGTNIGELFF.

This clone was detected a few times. This chain joins TRBV5-5 and TRBJ1-4; 9 bases are shared with TRBD1. CDR3 length equals 16 residues. The ends lost 3 bases at V and 7 bases at J; junction bases unmatched: 10. Germline V CDR1 and CDR2: SGHKS, YYEKEE (reference sequence). The CDR3 protein is CASSSDAGQGVEKLFF. For the CDR3, the DNA is TGTGCCAGCAGCTCCGACGCGGGACAGGGAGTTGAAAAACTGTTTTTT.

The chain employs TRBV28 and TRBJ1-3, with TRBD1 as a possible D gene (6 bases). Germline assignment: CDR1 MDHEN and CDR2 SYDVKM. The CDR3 has 14 amino acids. The ends were cut back, 5 bases at V and 4 bases at J, with 12 bases in the middle. The DNA for the CDR3 is TGTGCCAGCAGTCGCCACAGGGCCGGAAACACCATATATTTT. It yields the protein CASSRHRAGNTIYF.

The V gene is TRBV18, the J gene TRBJ2-7, with TRBD1 identical over 8 bases. Germline CDR1 reads KGHSH; CDR2 reads LQKENI. The length of the CDR3 is 16 residues. Trimming cost V 5 bases and J 5 bases; bases outside gene matches: 14. As DNA, the CDR3 is TGTGCCAGCTCAAAAAAGCCGGGACAGGAACGTCACGAGCAGTACTTC. It specifies CASSKKPGQERHEQYF.

Of note for this clone: One end of the junction does not line up with germline, which may come from a read error. The sample has other DNA sequences that encode this CDR3 too. The DNA for the CDR3 is TGCGCTAGCAGCTTTGACAGTGGGTCACCCCTCCACTTT. This encodes CASSFDSGSPLHF. The chain links TRBV5-1 to TRBJ1-6, with a possible D match to TRBD1 (5 bases). The CDR3 is 13 residues long. CDR1 and CDR2 (germline): SGHRS, YFSETQ.

This clone was detected only a few times. CDR3 amino acids: CASSADRGKPPLHF. The CDR3 DNA is TGTGCCAGCAGCGCCGACAGGGGGAAACCACCCCTCCACTTT. J is TRBJ1-6 and V is TRBV2, with TRBD1 matching over 9 bases. With V trimmed by 6 bases and J by 11 bases, 8 bases remained unmatched. The germline V gene has CDR1 SNHLY and CDR2 FYNNEI. The CDR3 totals 14 residues.

The chain recombines TRBV5-1 with TRBJ2-2, with TRBD1 matching 7 bases. The CDR3 runs to 16 residues. Germline loops: CDR1 SGHRS, CDR2 YFSETQ. V lost 3 bases and J lost 3; bases outside the gene matches: 8. In nucleotides, the CDR3 is TGCGCCAGCAGCTATTGGGCCAGGGGGTACACCGGGGAGCTGTTTTTT. Protein product: CASSYWARGYTGELFF.

The chain combines TRBV18 with TRBJ1-4, with 7 bases matching TRBD1. The CDR3 loop spans 14 amino acids. Trimming removed 5 bases from V and 4 bases from J; junction bases left unmatched: 4. CDR1 KGHSH and CDR2 LQKENI come from the germline V gene. CDR3 in amino acids: CASSRDSRNEKLFF. CDR3 nucleotides: TGTGCCAGCTCAAGGGACAGCCGTAATGAAAAACTGTTTTTT. Based on the CDR3 plus reference TRBV18 and TRBJ1-4, the full variable domain is NAGVMQNPRHLVRRRGQEARLRCSPMKGHSHVYWYRQLPEEGLKFMVYLQKENIIDESGMPKERFSAEFPKEGPSILRIQQVVRGDSAAYFCASSRDSRNEKLFFGSGTQLSVL.

This clone was counted a single time. V and J are TRBV5-4 and TRBJ1-1; D may be TRBD1 (6 bases). V was shortened by 2 bases and J by 0 bases, with 14 bases between the two germline ends. Germline CDR1 reads SGHNT; CDR2 reads YYREEE (reference sequence). CDR3 size: 16 residues. The CDR3 protein is CASSLGPTGMNTEAFF. The CDR3 DNA is TGTGCCAGCAGCTTAGGTCCGACAGGTATGAACACTGAAGCTTTCTTT.

The chain is built from TRBV10-2 and TRBJ1-6; TRBD1 matches at 9 bases. The V gene end was trimmed by 0 bases and the J gene end by 3 bases; junction bases not matched to a gene: 9. The CDR3 consists of 19 residues. CDR1 is WSHSY, CDR2 SAAADI, per germline. CDR3 protein: CASSESAGQGTFYNSPLHF. The CDR3, as DNA: TGCGCCAGCAGTGAGTCGGCGGGACAGGGCACATTCTATAATTCACCCCTCCACTTT.

V and J are TRBV5-1 and TRBJ1-1, with TRBD1 matching over 7 bases. The CDR3 covers 14 residues. Germline V gene sequence: CDR1 SGHRS, CDR2 YFSETQ. V gave up 5 bases and J gave up 1 base; unmatched junction bases: 5. The CDR3 nucleotides read TGCGCCAGCAGACACGACAGGGAGAACACTGAAGCTTTCTTT. Its protein product is CASRHDRENTEAFF.